These T cell receptor beta chains were read from a single sample in a study of T cell repertoires in cytomegalovirus infection. No antigen is known for these receptors. TCRdb fed the reads into MiXCR, producing one record per CDR3 protein. The data hold fewer than 1,000,000 distinct CDR3 sequences, with roughly 31% observed a single time. This specimen was cultured CD8+ T cells from PBMCs, taken from culture after CMV antigen stimulation. The origin of the receptors is a human donor in good health (CMV status not recorded). Some clones in this sample may be carry-over from other donors' samples. Each CDR3 is given with its conserved first and last residue. D genes are given only for firm matches. Rows may omit the clone size; those that give it use once, few, many or a size class.

>TRBV5-1|NA|NA|TRBJ1-5
CASSLQPGDRQPQHF
TGCGCCAGCAGCCTACAACCAGGGGATCGTCAGCCCCAGCATTTT
>TRBV6-2/TRBV6-3|NA|NA|TRBJ2-5
CASSSLLQETQYF
TGTGCCAGCAGTTCTCTCCTCCAAGAGACCCAGTACTTC
>TRBV7-9|few|TRBD1|TRBJ1-1
CASSPGGTGGTEAFF
TGTGCCAGCAGCCCCGGGGGTACAGGGGGGACTGAAGCTTTCTTT
>TRBV2|NA|NA|TRBJ2-3
CASSEVLSSTDTQYF
TGTGCCAGCAGTGAAGTACTATCTAGCACAGATACGCAGTATTTT
>TRBV19|NA|TRBD1|TRBJ2-1
CASSTGDGEQFF
TGTGCCAGTTCCACAGGGGACGGTGAGCAGTTCTTC
>TRBV27|NA|NA|TRBJ1-1
CASSLGFSRGTEAFF
TGTGCCAGCAGTTTGGGGTTCAGTCGCGGGACTGAAGCTTTCTTT
>TRBV4-3|NA|TRBD1|TRBJ1-1
CASSHGRDRIRAFF
TGCGCCAGCAGCCACGGCCGGGACAGAATTAGGGCTTTCTTT
>TRBV7-9|many|TRBD1|TRBJ1-1
CASSLAGQGEAFF
TGTGCCAGCAGCTTAGCAGGACAGGGTGAAGCTTTCTTT
>TRBV12-3/TRBV12-4|many|TRBD1|TRBJ1-3
CASSFIIPRTGAGNTIYF
TGTGCCAGCAGTTTCATTATACCCCGGACAGGGGCGGGAAACACCATATATTTT
>TRBV6-5|NA|TRBD1|TRBJ2-7
CASSSRDRYDEQYF
TGTGCCAGCAGTTCTCGGGACAGATACGACGAGCAGTACTTC
>TRBV12-3/TRBV12-4|NA|NA|TRBJ1-1
CASNWLTEAFF
TGTGCCAGCAACTGGCTCACTGAAGCTTTCTTT
>TRBV7-2|NA|NA|TRBJ2-5
CASSFSTTQETQYF
TGTGCCAGCAGCTTTTCGACAACGCAAGAGACCCAGTACTTC
>TRBV3-1|NA|NA|TRBJ2-7
CASSQWQGPDYEQYF
TGTGCCAGCAGCCAATGGCAGGGACCGGACTACGAGCAGTACTTC
>TRBV5-4|once|TRBD1|TRBJ2-7
CASSLGEDRGREQYF
TGTGCCAGCAGCTTGGGCGAAGATAGGGGGCGCGAGCAGTACTTC
>TRBV6-1|NA|NA|TRBJ2-7
CASSALDITYEQYF
TGTGCCAGCAGCGCCCTCGACATTACCTACGAGCAGTACTTC
>TRBV7-9|few|TRBD1|TRBJ2-4
CASNKAPGQGIQYF
TGTGCCAGCAACAAAGCCCCGGGACAGGGGATTCAGTACTTC
>TRBV4-1|few|TRBD2|TRBJ2-7
CASSQDPGGAYEQYF
TGCGCCAGCAGCCAAGATCCCGGGGGGGCTTACGAGCAGTACTTC
>TRBV7-8|NA|NA|TRBJ2-7
CASSGRDLHYEQYF
TGTGCCAGCAGCGGCCGGGACCTTCACTACGAGCAGTACTTC
>TRBV5-6|NA|NA|TRBJ2-1
CASSFFQSNEQFF
TGTGCCAGCAGCTTTTTCCAGTCAAATGAGCAGTTCTTC
>TRBV5-4|NA|TRBD1|TRBJ2-3
CASSVWDRGTDTQYF
TGTGCCAGTAGCGTCTGGGACAGGGGCACAGATACGCAGTATTTT
>TRBV7-9|few|NA|TRBJ2-1
CALRPESNEQFF
TGTGCCCTCCGGCCGGAGTCCAATGAGCAGTTCTTC
>TRBV7-2|many|TRBD1|TRBJ1-6
CASSRYSRDRDGSPLHF
TGTGCCAGCAGCCGATACTCTCGGGACAGGGATGGTTCACCCCTCCACTTT
>TRBV18|few|NA|TRBJ2-7
CASSPPIATYEQYF
TGTGCCAGCTCACCACCGATCGCCACCTACGAGCAGTACTTC
>TRBV9|NA|TRBD2|TRBJ2-3
CASSASGGANTQYF
TGTGCCAGCAGCGCGAGCGGGGGGGCAAATACGCAGTATTTT
>TRBV27|few|NA|TRBJ2-3
CASSLEGLEGTDTQYF
TGTGCCAGCAGTTTGGAGGGGTTAGAGGGCACAGATACGCAGTATTTT
>TRBV4-1|NA|TRBD1|TRBJ2-3
CASSGGTGSADTQYF
TGCGCCAGCAGCGGAGGGACAGGGAGCGCAGATACGCAGTATTTT
>TRBV3-1|NA|NA|TRBJ2-1
CASSQAPDGRSYNEQFF
TGTGCCAGCAGCCAAGCCCCGGACGGGCGCTCCTACAATGAGCAGTTCTTC
>TRBV7-9|NA|NA|TRBJ2-6
CALRGPISSGANVLTF
TGTGCCCTCCGGGGCCCGATTAGCTCTGGGGCCAACGTCCTGACTTTC
>TRBV7-6|many|TRBD2|TRBJ2-3
CASSLLSQAGGPTDTQYF
TGTGCCAGCAGCCTTCTATCGCAAGCGGGGGGGCCGACAGATACGCAGTATTTT
>TRBV4-1|NA|TRBD1|TRBJ2-7
CASSQGQGSWEQYF
TGCGCCAGCAGCCAGGGACAGGGTTCATGGGAGCAGTACTTC
>TRBV4-3|NA|NA|TRBJ2-3
CASSQLKTGRDTDTQYF
TGCGCCAGCAGCCAGCTAAAGACAGGGAGGGACACAGATACGCAGTATTTT
>TRBV5-4|NA|NA|TRBJ1-2
CASRGVGGGYTF
TGTGCCAGCAGGGGTGTCGGTGGCGGCTACACCTTC
>TRBV27|few|NA|TRBJ1-5
CASSFTGFNQPQHF
TGTGCCAGCAGTTTCACAGGGTTCAATCAGCCCCAGCATTTT
>TRBV3-1|NA|NA|TRBJ1-4
CASSRDPRDELFF
TGTGCCAGCAGCCGGGACCCAAGGGATGAACTGTTTTTT
>TRBV11-2|NA|NA|TRBJ1-1
CASSFPTKSFVNTEAFF
TGTGCCAGCAGCTTCCCGACAAAAAGTTTTGTGAACACTGAAGCTTTCTTT
>TRBV19|NA|NA|TRBJ2-2
CASSMDGTGELFF
TGTGCCAGTAGTATGGACGGCACCGGGGAGCTGTTTTTT
>TRBV18|few|NA|TRBJ2-1
CASSPREGPSSYNEQFF
TGTGCCAGCTCACCACGTGAGGGCCCTAGCTCCTACAATGAGCAGTTCTTC
>TRBV7-9|many|TRBD2|TRBJ2-3
CASSFSAGGTDTQYF
TGTGCCAGCAGCTTTTCGGCGGGGGGAACAGATACGCAGTATTTT
>TRBV19|NA|TRBD2|TRBJ2-7
CASSPKRGGYEQYF
TGTGCCAGTAGTCCAAAGCGGGGGGGCTACGAGCAGTACTTC
>TRBV24-1|NA|TRBD2|TRBJ2-2
CATSDLGTSAGELFF
TGTGCCACCAGTGACCTAGGGACTAGCGCCGGGGAGCTGTTTTTT
>TRBV7-6|NA|TRBD2|TRBJ2-1
CASSLGIGGGAVNEQFF
TGTGCCAGCAGCTTAGGAATTGGCGGGGGGGCGGTCAATGAGCAGTTCTTC
>TRBV4-1|NA|TRBD1|TRBJ1-5
CASSQNDRDPQHF
TGCGCCAGCAGCCAAAATGACAGGGATCCCCAGCATTTT
>TRBV20-1|NA|NA|TRBJ1-2
CSARGSDGYTF
TGCAGTGCTAGAGGGTCGGATGGCTACACCTTC
>TRBV20-1|few|TRBD1|TRBJ2-1
CSAQTGLGREQFF
TGCAGTGCTCAGACAGGGTTAGGCCGTGAGCAGTTCTTC
>TRBV7-9|NA|NA|TRBJ2-1
CASSLDGRYNEQFF
TGTGCCAGCAGCTTAGATGGGCGGTACAATGAGCAGTTCTTC
>TRBV29-1|NA|NA|TRBJ2-2
CSVSGESGELFF
TGCAGCGTTTCAGGGGAATCCGGGGAGCTGTTTTTT
>TRBV7-6|many|NA|TRBJ1-4
CASSEAEEDAGNEKLFF
TGTGCCAGCAGCGAGGCCGAGGAGGACGCTGGGAATGAAAAACTGTTTTTT
>TRBV7-9|many|TRBD1|TRBJ2-2
CASSSPGTGESNTGELFF
TGTGCCAGCAGCTCTCCAGGGACAGGGGAGTCGAACACCGGGGAGCTGTTTTTT
>TRBV2|NA|TRBD1|TRBJ1-2
CASNTPGTGTGYTF
TGTGCCAGCAATACCCCCGGGACAGGGACTGGCTACACCTTC
>TRBV11-1|NA|TRBD1|TRBJ1-2
CASSPTKGQLYGYTF
TGTGCCAGCAGCCCGACTAAGGGACAGCTCTATGGCTACACCTTC
>TRBV6-2/TRBV6-3|NA|NA|TRBJ2-2
CASSTLDSSPGELFF
TGTGCCAGCAGTACACTGGACAGTTCACCCGGGGAGCTGTTTTTT
>TRBV29-1|NA|NA|TRBJ1-2
CSVRDKGTYGYTF
TGCAGCGTCCGGGACAAAGGCACGTATGGCTACACCTTC
>TRBV3-1|NA|NA|TRBJ2-2
CASSQDREYTGELFF
TGTGCCAGCAGCCAAGATCGGGAGTACACCGGGGAGCTGTTTTTT
>TRBV6-2/TRBV6-3|NA|NA|TRBJ1-5
CASRWGDSNQPQHF
TGTGCCAGCAGATGGGGGGATAGCAATCAGCCCCAGCATTTT
>TRBV20-1|NA|TRBD1|TRBJ2-1
CSVPRGDRASFEQFF
TGCAGTGTCCCGAGGGGGGACAGGGCCTCCTTTGAGCAGTTCTTC